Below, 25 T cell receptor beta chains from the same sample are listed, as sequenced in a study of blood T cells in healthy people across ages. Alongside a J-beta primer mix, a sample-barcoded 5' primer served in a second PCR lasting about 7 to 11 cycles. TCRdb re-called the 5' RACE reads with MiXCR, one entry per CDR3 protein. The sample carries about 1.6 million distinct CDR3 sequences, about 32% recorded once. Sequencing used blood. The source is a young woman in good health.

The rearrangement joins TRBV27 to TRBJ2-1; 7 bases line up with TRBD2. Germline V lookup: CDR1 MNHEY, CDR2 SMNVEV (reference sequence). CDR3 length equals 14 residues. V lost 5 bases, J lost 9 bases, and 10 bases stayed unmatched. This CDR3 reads CASSHWDYWGEQFF. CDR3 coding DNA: TGTGCCAGCAGTCACTGGGACTACTGGGGTGAGCAGTTCTTC.

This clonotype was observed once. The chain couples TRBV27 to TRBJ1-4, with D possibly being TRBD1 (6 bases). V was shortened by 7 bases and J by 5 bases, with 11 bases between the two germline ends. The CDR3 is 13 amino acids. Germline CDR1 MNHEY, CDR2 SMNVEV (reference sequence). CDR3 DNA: TGTGCCAGCAACAGGGCGCCCAATGAAAAACTGTTTTTT. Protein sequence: CASNRAPNEKLFF.

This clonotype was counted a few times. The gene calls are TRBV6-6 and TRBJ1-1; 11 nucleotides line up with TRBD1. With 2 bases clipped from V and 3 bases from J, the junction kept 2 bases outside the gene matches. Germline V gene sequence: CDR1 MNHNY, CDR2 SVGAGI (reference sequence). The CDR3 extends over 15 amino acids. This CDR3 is CASSYPGQGDTEAFF. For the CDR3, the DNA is TGTGCCAGCAGTTACCCGGGACAGGGGGACACTGAAGCTTTCTTT.

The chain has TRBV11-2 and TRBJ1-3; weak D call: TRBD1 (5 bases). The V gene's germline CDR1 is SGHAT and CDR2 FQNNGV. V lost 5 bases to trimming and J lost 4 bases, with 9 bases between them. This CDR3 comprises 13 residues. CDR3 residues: CASSQTGGNTIYF. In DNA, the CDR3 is TGTGCCAGCAGCCAAACAGGAGGAAACACCATATATTTT. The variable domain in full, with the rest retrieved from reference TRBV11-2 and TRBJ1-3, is EAGVAQSPRYKIIEKRQSVAFWCNPISGHATLYWYQQILGQGPKLLIQFQNNGVVDDSQLPKDRFSAERLKGVDSTLKIQPAKLEDSAVYLCASSQTGGNTIYFGEGSWLTVV.

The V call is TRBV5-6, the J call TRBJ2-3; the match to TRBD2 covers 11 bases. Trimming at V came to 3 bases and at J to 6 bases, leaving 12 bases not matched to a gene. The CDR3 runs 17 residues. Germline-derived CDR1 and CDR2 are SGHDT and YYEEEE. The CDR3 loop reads CASSSSSLAGDPDTQYF. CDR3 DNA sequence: TGTGCCAGCAGCTCTTCCTCACTAGCGGGGGACCCGGATACGCAGTATTTT.

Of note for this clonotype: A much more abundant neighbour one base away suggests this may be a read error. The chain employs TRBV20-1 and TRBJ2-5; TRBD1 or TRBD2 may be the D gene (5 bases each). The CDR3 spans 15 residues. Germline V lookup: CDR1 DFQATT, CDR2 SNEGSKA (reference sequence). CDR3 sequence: CSASNVAGKGEIQYF. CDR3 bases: TGCAGTGCTAGTAACGTCGCCGGTAAAGGGGAGATCCAGTACTTC.

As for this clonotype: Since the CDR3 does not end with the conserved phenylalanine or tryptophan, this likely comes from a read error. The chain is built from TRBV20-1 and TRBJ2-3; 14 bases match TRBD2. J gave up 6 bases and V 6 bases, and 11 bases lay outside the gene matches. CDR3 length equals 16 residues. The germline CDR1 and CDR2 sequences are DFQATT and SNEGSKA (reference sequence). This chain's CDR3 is CSAPRRLAGGRDTQYL. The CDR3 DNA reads TGCAGTGCGCCCCGTCGACTAGCGGGGGGGCGGGATACGCAGTATTTG.

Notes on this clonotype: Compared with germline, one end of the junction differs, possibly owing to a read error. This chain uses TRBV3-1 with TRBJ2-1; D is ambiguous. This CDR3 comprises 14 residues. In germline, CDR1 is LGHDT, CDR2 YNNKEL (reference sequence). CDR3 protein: CAGSPETQYNEQFF. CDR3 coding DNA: TGTGCCGGCAGCCCGGAGACGCAATACAATGAGCAGTTCTTC.

The CDR3, as DNA: TGCCCGGGGACAGGGGGAGGCAACATGAACACCGGGGAGCTGTTTTTT. Amino acids: CPGTGGGNMNTGELFF. The rearrangement joins TRBV29-1 to TRBJ2-2; 11 bases line up with TRBD1. The germline V gene encodes CDR1 SQVTM and CDR2 ANQGSEA. The CDR3 is 16 residues long.

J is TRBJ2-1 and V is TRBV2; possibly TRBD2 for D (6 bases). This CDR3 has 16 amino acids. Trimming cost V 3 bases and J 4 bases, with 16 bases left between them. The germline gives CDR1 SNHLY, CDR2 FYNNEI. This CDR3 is CASSDRRLAGYNEQFF. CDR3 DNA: TGTGCCAGCAGTGATAGAAGGCTGGCGGGGTACAATGAGCAGTTCTTC. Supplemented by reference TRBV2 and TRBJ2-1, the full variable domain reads EPEVTQTPSHQVTQMGQEVILRCVPISNHLYFYWYRQILGQKVEFLVSFYNNEISEKSEIFDDQFSVERPDGSNFTLKIRSTKLEDSAMYFCASSDRRLAGYNEQFFGPGTRLTVL.

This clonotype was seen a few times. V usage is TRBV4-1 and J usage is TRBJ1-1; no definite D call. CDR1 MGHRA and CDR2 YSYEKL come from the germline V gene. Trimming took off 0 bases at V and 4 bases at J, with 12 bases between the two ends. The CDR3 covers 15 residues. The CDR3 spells CASSQDSSRGTEAFF. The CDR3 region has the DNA TGCGCCAGCAGCCAAGATAGTTCAAGAGGCACTGAAGCTTTCTTT.

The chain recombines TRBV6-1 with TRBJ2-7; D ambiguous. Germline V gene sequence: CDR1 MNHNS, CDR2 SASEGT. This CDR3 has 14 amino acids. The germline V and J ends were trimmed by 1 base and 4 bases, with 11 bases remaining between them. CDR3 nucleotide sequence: TGTGCCAGCAGTGAAGTGGCGGAAGCGTACGAGCAGTACTTC. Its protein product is CASSEVAEAYEQYF.

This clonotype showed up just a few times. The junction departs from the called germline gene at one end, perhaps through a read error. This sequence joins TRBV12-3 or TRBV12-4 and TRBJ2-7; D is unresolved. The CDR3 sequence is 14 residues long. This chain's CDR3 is CASSTDRATYEQYF. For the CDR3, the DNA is TGTGCTAGCAGTACTGACCGGGCCACCTACGAGCAGTACTTC.

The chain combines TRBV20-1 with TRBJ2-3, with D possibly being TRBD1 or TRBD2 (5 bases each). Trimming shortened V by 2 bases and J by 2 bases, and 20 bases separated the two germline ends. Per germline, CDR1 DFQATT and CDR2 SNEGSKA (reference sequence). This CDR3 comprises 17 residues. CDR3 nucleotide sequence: TGCAGTGCTAGACCAATTTTCGAGGGACGGGTCACAGATACGCAGTATTTT. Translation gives CSARPIFEGRVTDTQYF.

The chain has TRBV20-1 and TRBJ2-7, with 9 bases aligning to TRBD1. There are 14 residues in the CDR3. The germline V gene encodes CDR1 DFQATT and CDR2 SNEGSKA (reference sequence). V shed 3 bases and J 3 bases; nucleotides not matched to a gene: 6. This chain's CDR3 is CSASGDRAVYEQYF. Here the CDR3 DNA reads TGCAGTGCTAGTGGGGACAGGGCTGTCTACGAGCAGTACTTC.

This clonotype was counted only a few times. CDR3 nucleotides: TGTGCCAGCAGCCAAGATCCCGACCCAAGGAGGGAGCAGTACTTC. Translated, it gives CASSQDPDPRREQYF. This chain links TRBV4-2 with TRBJ2-4; weak D call: TRBD2 (6 bases). The V end was cut by 0 bases, the J end by 13 bases, with 19 bases between. The CDR3 sequence is 15 residues long. Germline-derived CDR1 and CDR2 are LGHNA and YNFKEQ.

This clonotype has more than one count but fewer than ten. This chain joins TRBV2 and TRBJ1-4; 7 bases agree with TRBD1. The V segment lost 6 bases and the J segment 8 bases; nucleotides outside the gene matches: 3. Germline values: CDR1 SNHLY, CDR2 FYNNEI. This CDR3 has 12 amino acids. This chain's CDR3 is CASSQDREKLFF. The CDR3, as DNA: TGTGCCAGCAGCCAGGACAGGGAAAAACTGTTTTTT.

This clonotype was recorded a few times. The CDR3 here is CASSQAGVSWNEQFF. The CDR3 region has the DNA TGTGCCAGCAGCCAAGCGGGAGTCAGTTGGAATGAGCAGTTCTTC. The chain joins TRBV7-3 to TRBJ2-1; 8 positions match TRBD2. The CDR3 runs to 15 residues. Germline V gene data show CDR1 as SGHTA and CDR2 as FQGTGA. V lost 5 bases, J lost 7 bases, and 10 bases stayed unmatched.

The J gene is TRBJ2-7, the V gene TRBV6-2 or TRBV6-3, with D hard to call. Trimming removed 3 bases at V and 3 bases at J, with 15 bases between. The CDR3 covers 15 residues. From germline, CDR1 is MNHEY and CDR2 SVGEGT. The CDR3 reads CASSYGPISSYEQYF. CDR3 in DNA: TGTGCCAGCAGTTATGGGCCCATTAGTAGCTACGAGCAGTACTTC.

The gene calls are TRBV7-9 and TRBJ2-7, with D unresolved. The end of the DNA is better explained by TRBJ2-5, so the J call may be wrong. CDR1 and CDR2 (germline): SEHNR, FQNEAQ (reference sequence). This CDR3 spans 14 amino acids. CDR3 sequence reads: CASSLDLSDETQYF. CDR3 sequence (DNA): TGTGCCAGCAGCTTAGACTTGTCGGATGAGACCCAGTACTTC.

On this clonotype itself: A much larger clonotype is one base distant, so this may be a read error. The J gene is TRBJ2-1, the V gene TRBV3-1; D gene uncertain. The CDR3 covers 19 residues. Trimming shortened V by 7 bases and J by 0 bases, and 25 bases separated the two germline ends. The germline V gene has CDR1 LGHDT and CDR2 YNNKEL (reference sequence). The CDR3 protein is CASNHPQVPNPSSYNEQFF. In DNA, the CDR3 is TGTGCCAGCAACCACCCCCAGGTGCCAAACCCCAGCTCCTACAATGAGCAGTTCTTC.

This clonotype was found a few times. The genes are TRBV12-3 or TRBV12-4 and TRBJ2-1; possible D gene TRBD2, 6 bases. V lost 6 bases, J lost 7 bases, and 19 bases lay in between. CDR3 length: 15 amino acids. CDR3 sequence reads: CASRPLAITSNEQFF. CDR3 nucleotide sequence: TGTGCCAGCAGGCCACTAGCCATAACCTCAAATGAGCAGTTCTTC.

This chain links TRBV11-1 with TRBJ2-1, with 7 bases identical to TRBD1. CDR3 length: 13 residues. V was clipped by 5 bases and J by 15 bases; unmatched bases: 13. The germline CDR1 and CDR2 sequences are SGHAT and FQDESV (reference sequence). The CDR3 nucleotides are TGTGCCAGCAGCCCGCATAAGACAGGGTCTGCGTTCTTC. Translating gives CASSPHKTGSAFF.

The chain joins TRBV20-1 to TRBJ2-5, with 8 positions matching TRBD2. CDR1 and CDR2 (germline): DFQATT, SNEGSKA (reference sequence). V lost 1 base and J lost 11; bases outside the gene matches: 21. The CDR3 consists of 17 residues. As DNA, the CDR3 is TGCAGTGCTAGAGCTAGCGGGTCCTACTACTCCTACAATGAGCAGTACTTC. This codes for CSARASGSYYSYNEQYF.

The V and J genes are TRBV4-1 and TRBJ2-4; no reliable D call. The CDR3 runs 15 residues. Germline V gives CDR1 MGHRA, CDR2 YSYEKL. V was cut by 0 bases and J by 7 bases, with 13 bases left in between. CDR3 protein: CASSQDLFGMNIQYF. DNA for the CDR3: TGCGCCAGCAGCCAAGATCTTTTTGGGATGAACATTCAGTACTTC.